This is a list of T cell receptor beta chains from one sample in a study of Tregs in tolerant kidney transplant recipients. Profiled with immunoSEQ multiplex PCR; TCRdb holds only in-frame clones, not every one. The data show roughly 70,000 clones, less than 90% seen once. Sample: CD4+ T cells from blood. The receptors were gathered from a human donor in good health. The CDR3 runs from the conserved cysteine through the conserved F or W. Each record gives: J gene, clone size, D gene, V gene, CDR3 protein, CDR3 DNA. A D gene is named only where the DNA matches it firmly. Not all rows give a size; the values are once, few, many and, for expanded clones, a class.

TRBJ1-3	.	TRBD1	TRBV4-1	CASSQRLGTGDSGNTIYF	TGCGCCAGCAGCCAAAGACTAGGGACAGGCGACTCTGGAAACACCATATATTTT
TRBJ2-5	.	TRBD2	TRBV19	CASSQLAGGPVETQYF	TGTGCCAGTAGCCAACTAGCGGGAGGGCCTGTGGAGACCCAGTACTTC
TRBJ1-2	.	.	TRBV27	CASSPGGTKKKDGYTF	TGTGCCAGCAGTCCGGGGGGGACCAAGAAGAAGGACGGCTACACCTTC
TRBJ1-2	.	TRBD1	TRBV28	CASSTGTGLGYTF	TGTGCCAGCAGTACCGGGACAGGGCTTGGCTACACCTTC
TRBJ2-3	.	TRBD2	TRBV7-6	CASSPAGVGDTQYF	TGTGCCAGCAGCCCCGCGGGGGTAGGAGATACGCAGTATTTT
TRBJ2-2	.	TRBD1	TRBV30	CAWNRGTGELFF	TGTGCCTGGAACAGGGGCACCGGGGAGCTGTTTTTT
TRBJ2-5	.	TRBD1	TRBV19	CATNPTGRRETQYF	TGTGCCACCAACCCGACAGGGAGAAGAGAGACCCAGTACTTC
TRBJ1-2	.	.	TRBV30	CAWTVGYGYTF	TGTGCCTGGACAGTAGGTTACGGCTACACCTTC
TRBJ1-1	.	.	TRBV14	CASSQFQGWGTEAFF	TGTGCCAGCAGCCAATTTCAGGGTTGGGGAACTGAAGCTTTCTTT
TRBJ2-7	.	TRBD1	TRBV4-3	CASSQGGTGLVEQYF	TGCGCCAGCAGCCAAGGCGGGACAGGGCTGGTCGAGCAGTACTTC
TRBJ1-1	.	.	TRBV5-5	CASSFYGANTEAFF	TGTGCCAGCAGCTTTTACGGGGCGAACACTGAAGCTTTCTTT
TRBJ1-2	.	.	TRBV18	CASSHEEVNYGYTF	TGTGCCAGCTCCCACGAGGAAGTTAACTATGGCTACACCTTC
TRBJ2-7	.	.	TRBV4-3	CASSQDYPRGYEQYF	TGCGCCAGCAGCCAAGACTACCCTCGAGGTTACGAGCAGTACTTC
TRBJ1-5	.	.	TRBV6-1	CASSEAWGGQPQHF	TGTGCCAGCAGTGAAGCGTGGGGCGGACAGCCCCAGCATTTT
TRBJ2-5	.	TRBD2	TRBV5-1	CASSLGLAAAETQYF	TGCGCCAGCAGCCTTGGACTAGCCGCGGCGGAGACCCAGTACTTC
TRBJ2-7	.	.	TRBV7-8	CASSSLGQRGGEQYF	TGTGCCAGCAGCTCACTGGGCCAGCGAGGGGGCGAGCAGTACTTC
TRBJ1-2	.	TRBD1	TRBV6-5	CASRDRDDYGYTF	TGTGCCAGCAGGGACAGGGATGACTATGGCTACACCTTC
TRBJ2-5	.	.	TRBV7-2	CASSLEGGRAETQYF	TGTGCCAGCAGCTTAGAAGGCGGGCGGGCGGAGACCCAGTACTTC
TRBJ1-2	.	.	TRBV5-1	CASSSLGTSYGYTF	TGCGCCAGCAGCTCGCTGGGGACATCCTATGGCTACACCTTC
TRBJ1-2	medium-sized	.	TRBV7-8	CASSPSEGVISYTF	TGTGCCAGCAGCCCCTCCGAAGGAGTGATTTCCTACACCTTC
TRBJ2-3	.	TRBD2	TRBV7-2	CASSGRGTSGRSSTDTQYF	TGTGCCAGCAGCGGGCGCGGGACTAGCGGGAGAAGTAGCACAGATACGCAGTATTTT
TRBJ1-1	.	.	TRBV4-1	CASSRLGGMNTEAFF	TGCGCCAGCAGCCGCCTCGGGGGTATGAACACTGAAGCTTTCTTT
TRBJ2-5	.	.	TRBV10-3	CAISGTRDQETQYF	TGTGCCATCAGTGGGACCCGGGACCAAGAGACCCAGTACTTC
TRBJ2-3	.	.	TRBV28	CASTYGESTDTQYF	TGTGCCAGCACCTATGGGGAGAGCACAGATACGCAGTATTTT
TRBJ2-7	few	.	TRBV5-6	CASSLVYRPYEQYF	TGTGCCAGCAGCTTAGTCTACAGGCCCTACGAGCAGTACTTC
TRBJ2-7	.	.	TRBV29-1	CSVAPDSYEQYF	TGCAGCGTTGCGCCAGACTCCTACGAGCAGTACTTC
TRBJ2-5	.	.	TRBV18	CASSAGNQETQYF	TGTGCCAGCTCGGCGGGCAACCAAGAGACCCAGTACTTC
TRBJ1-3	.	.	TRBV15	CATMTHSGNTIYF	TGTGCCACCATGACACACTCTGGAAACACCATATATTTT
TRBJ2-5	.	TRBD2	TRBV11-2	CASRATSGMETQYF	TGTGCCAGCAGGGCGACTAGCGGGATGGAGACCCAGTACTTC